This T cell receptor (beta chain) was documented in a study of CD8 T cells in ankylosing spondylitis (dated by TCRdb to between 2016 and 2019). About the study as a whole: The study profiled T cell receptor beta repertoires in healthy donors and ankylosing spondylitis patients to find disease-linked TCR variants. Peripheral blood was sampled, and synovial fluid was additionally collected from ankylosing spondylitis patients. In total, the full study cohort was made up of 95 to 110 healthy donors and about two dozen ankylosing spondylitis patients.

General study outcomes and caveats: The disease-linked clones showed a CD8+ phenotype and occurred at relatively low frequencies in peripheral blood. According to the report, matched synovial fluid samples from ankylosing spondylitis patients were significantly enriched for the disease-linked clones. Blood from ankylosing spondylitis patients appeared to be characterized by a TCR beta motif made up of about 8 highly homologous amino acid variants. Some of the motif variants had been reported before in the synovial fluid and blood of reactive arthritis patients, a finding that suggests common disease-initiation mechanisms.

The sample was run on an Illumina HiSeq 2500. Quantitative 5'-RACE with molecular barcodes was used to prepare TCR beta libraries. From the authors' description of their analysis: A new computational method based on a probabilistic model of VDJ rearrangement was used to identify disease-linked TCR variants. TCRdb reanalyzed the raw reads on its own, using fastp at Q25 for trimming and MiXCR for clone calling, and kept in-frame beta chains. Rows are unified per CDR3 protein, each entry keeping the most common DNA and genes. The V and J calls reflect TCRdb's pipeline rather than the authors' work. The sample table records some 840,000 distinct CDR3 sequences; 12% of these occur just once. The top ten clonotypes cover 0.51% of the sample. V drops 6 bases and J drops 5 bases, leaving 11 bases in between. The CDR3 covers 13 residues, taking in both the cysteine and the phenylalanine. Only the CDR3 region is kept as DNA, spanning 39 bases read in frame from base 1. From the germline V gene, CDR1 is MNHNS and CDR2 is SASEGT.

This clonotype appeared many times. Its specific antigen is unknown. Per-nucleotide qualities are absent, and no much larger clonotype sits a single base away. The clonotype originates from a male donor with ankylosing spondylitis. Specimen: blood, either unsorted or a sorted T cell fraction (not recorded which). The chain is made from TRBV6-1 and TRBJ1-5, and perhaps TRBD1 as D gene, on 5 matching bases. The CDR3 has the sequence CASSRREDQPQHF. The nucleotides read TGTGCCAGCAGCCGCAGGGAGGATCAGCCCCAGCATTTT.